The 7 T cell receptor beta chains below were found in one sample sequenced in a study of PD-L1 blockade in urothelial cancer. Measured with immunoSEQ multiplex PCR; TCRdb has only the in-frame clones, and not every one. The sample comprises tens of thousands of clones, around 80% of which are singletons, and around 4.6% rests with the top ten. Sequenced here: PBMCs, sampled around atezolizumab (anti-PD-L1) treatment. These receptors all come from an older man with urothelial cancer.

This clone was counted only a few times. The rearrangement uses TRBV6-6 and TRBJ1-5; TRBD1 is a possible D gene (5 bases). The germline V gene has CDR1 MNHNY and CDR2 SVGAGI (reference sequence). This CDR3 spans 15 amino acids. V was trimmed by 2 bases and J by 6 bases, leaving 14 bases between them. The CDR3 here is CASSYTGTAGQPQHF. In nucleotides, the CDR3 is TGTGCCAGCAGTTACACCGGGACTGCGGGTCAGCCCCAGCATTTT.

This rearrangement joins TRBV15 to TRBJ2-1; perhaps TRBD2 as D (6 bases). The CDR3 length is 14 residues. The V gene lost 6 bases and the J gene lost 5 bases, with 14 bases spanning the gap. Germline V gene data show CDR1 as LNHNV and CDR2 as YYDKDF (reference sequence). The CDR3 sequence: CATSFMTSNNEQFF. The CDR3 coding sequence is TGTGCCACCAGTTTCATGACTAGTAACAATGAGCAGTTCTTC. Filled out from reference TRBV15 and TRBJ2-1, the complete variable domain reads DAMVIQNPRYQVTQFGKPVTLSCSQTLNHNVMYWYQQKSSQAPKLLFHYYDKDFNNEADTPDNFQSRRPNTSFCFLDIRSPGLGDTAMYLCATSFMTSNNEQFFGPGTRLTVL.

The V gene is TRBV15, the J gene TRBJ2-5, with D tentatively TRBD2 (5 bases). The CDR3 spans 14 residues. In germline, CDR1 is LNHNV, CDR2 YYDKDF (reference sequence). V was trimmed by 7 bases and J by 5 bases, leaving 17 bases between them. The CDR3 spells CATTASEDGETQYF. The CDR3, as DNA: TGTGCCACCACAGCCTCGGAGGACGGGGAGACCCAGTACTTC. The full variable domain, completed using reference TRBV15 and TRBJ2-5, is DAMVIQNPRYQVTQFGKPVTLSCSQTLNHNVMYWYQQKSSQAPKLLFHYYDKDFNNEADTPDNFQSRRPNTSFCFLDIRSPGLGDTAMYLCATTASEDGETQYFGPGTRLLVL.

V and J are TRBV6-1 and TRBJ2-6; 7 bases are shared with TRBD2. J lost 0 bases, V lost 0 bases, and 2 bases had no gene match. This CDR3 spans 17 amino acids. Germline-derived CDR1 and CDR2 are MNHNS and SASEGT. The CDR3 sequence: CASSEAGGGSGANVLTF. Written as DNA, the CDR3 is TGTGCCAGCAGTGAAGCGGGCGGGGGCTCTGGGGCCAACGTCCTGACTTTC.

The chain recombines TRBV19 with TRBJ1-1, with D uncertain. Trimming removed 6 bases at V and 0 bases at J, with 14 bases between. The CDR3 loop spans 15 amino acids. Germline values: CDR1 LNHDA, CDR2 SQIVND (reference sequence). In DNA form, the CDR3 reads TGTGCCAGTAGCAACCACCGCCAGATGAACACTGAAGCTTTCTTT. Translated, it gives CASSNHRQMNTEAFF.

The J gene is TRBJ2-1, the V gene TRBV5-1, with 15 positions matching TRBD2. Losses at the gene ends were 5 bases for V and 10 bases for J; bases not matched to a gene: 10. Germline assignment: CDR1 SGHRS and CDR2 YFSETQ. The CDR3 has 16 residues. The CDR3 spells CASSQSFGTSGGEQFF. Written as DNA, the CDR3 is TGCGCCAGCAGTCAGTCCTTCGGGACTAGCGGGGGGGAGCAGTTCTTC.

This clone was recorded a few times. The rearrangement links TRBV15 to TRBJ2-3; D perhaps matches TRBD2 (7 bases). The CDR3 spans 20 residues. Germline V gene data show CDR1 as LNHNV and CDR2 as YYDKDF (reference sequence). V lost 0 bases to trimming and J lost 0 bases, with 22 bases between them. The CDR3, as DNA: TGTGCCACCAGCAGAGATCTGGGGGGGTCGACAGGCCCTAGCACAGATACGCAGTATTTT. Protein sequence: CATSRDLGGSTGPSTDTQYF.